This T cell receptor beta chain was captured in a study of blood T cell repertoires in COVID-19. Study details: The United States, Italy and Spain supplied acute and convalescent COVID-19 samples. PBMCs, B-cell-depleted T cells, or T cells provided the cDNA or gDNA that made up the material.

In the original analysis: Nucleated cell counts were estimated from reference gene primer amplification. Assay: immunoSEQ multiplex PCR; the TCRdb copy retains only in-frame clones and omits some. Clone size and V and J calls were adopted from that table, with D and trimming inferred from the DNA. The top ten hold 5.5% to 7% of the sample, which has 150,000 to 200,000 clones, 85% to 90% seen once. This receptor was identified in a man between 35 and 55 years old with active or convalescent COVID-19. Material: peripheral blood.

The CDR3, as DNA: TGTGCCAGCAGCTTAGTAACAGGGGGATCTCAGCCCCAGCATTTT. It codes for CASSLVTGGSQPQHF. The chain couples TRBV7-2 to TRBJ1-5; 8 bases match TRBD1. The V segment lost 1 base and the J segment 6 bases; nucleotides outside the gene matches: 5. Germline assignment: CDR1 SGHTA and CDR2 FQGNSA. CDR3 length equals 15 residues.